This T cell receptor (beta chain) was profiled in a study of T cell responses to AZD1222 COVID-19 vaccine. V was clipped by 2 bases and J by 7 bases; unmatched bases: 12. CDR1 is SGHVS, CDR2 FQNEAQ, per germline. The CDR3 is 16 residues long. Here immunoSEQ multiplex PCR was the method, and the copy in TCRdb shows in-frame clones only, minus some. The sample contains more than 100,000 clones, roughly nine tenths of which appear only once. The V gene is TRBV7-8, the J gene TRBJ2-7; 9 bases line up with TRBD1. This clonotype originated in an adult in good health. This specimen was peripheral blood, taken on day 0 of AZD1222 vaccination. In nucleotides, the CDR3 is TGTGCCAGCAGCTTACTGACCGGGACAGGGAAGGGGGAGCAGTACTTC. Residues: CASSLLTGTGKGEQYF.